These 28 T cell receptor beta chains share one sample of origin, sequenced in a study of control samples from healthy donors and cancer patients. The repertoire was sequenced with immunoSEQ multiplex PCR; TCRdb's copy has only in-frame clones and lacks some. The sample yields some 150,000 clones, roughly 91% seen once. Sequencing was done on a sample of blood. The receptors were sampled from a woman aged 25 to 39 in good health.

CDR3 nucleotides: TGTGCCAGCAGCTTGGGTGGCAGTAATTCACCCCTCCACTTT. Translating it yields CASSLGGSNSPLHF. The chain joins TRBV5-4 to TRBJ1-6; D gene uncertain. Trimming pared 0 bases from V and 6 bases from J, leaving 7 bases between. The germline gives CDR1 SGHNT, CDR2 YYREEE (reference sequence). CDR3 length: 14 residues.

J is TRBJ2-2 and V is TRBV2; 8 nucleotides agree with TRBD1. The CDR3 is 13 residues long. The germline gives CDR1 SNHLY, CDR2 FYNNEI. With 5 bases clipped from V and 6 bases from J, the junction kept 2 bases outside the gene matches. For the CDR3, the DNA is TGTGCCAGCAGTCTACAGGGGGCCGGGGAGCTGTTTTTT. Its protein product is CASSLQGAGELFF.

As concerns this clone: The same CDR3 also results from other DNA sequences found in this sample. The CDR3 region is CSVEGGGSSGANVLTF. The DNA for the CDR3 is TGCAGCGTTGAAGGTGGGGGGAGCTCTGGGGCCAACGTCCTGACTTTC. The V gene is TRBV29-1, the J gene TRBJ2-6, with D perhaps matching TRBD2 (6 bases). The ends were cut back, 1 base at V and 0 bases at J, with 10 bases in the middle. This CDR3 is built from 16 residues. Germline lookup yields CDR1 SQVTM and CDR2 ANQGSEA.

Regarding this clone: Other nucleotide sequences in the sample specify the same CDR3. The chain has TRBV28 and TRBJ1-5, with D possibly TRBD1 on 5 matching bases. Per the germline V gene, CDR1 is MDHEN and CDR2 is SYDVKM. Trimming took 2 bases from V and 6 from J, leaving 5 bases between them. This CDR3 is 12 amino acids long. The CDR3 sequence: CASSLGGQPQHF. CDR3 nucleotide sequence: TGTGCCAGCAGTTTAGGGGGTCAGCCCCAGCATTTT.

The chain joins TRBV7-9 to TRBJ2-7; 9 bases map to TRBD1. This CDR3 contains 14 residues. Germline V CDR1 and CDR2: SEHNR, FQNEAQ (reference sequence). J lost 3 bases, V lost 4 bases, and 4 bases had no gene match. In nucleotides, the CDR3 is TGTGCCAGCAGCTACCAGACAGGGGGCTACGAGCAGTACTTC. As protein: CASSYQTGGYEQYF.

Here the CDR3 reads CASSDGGGETNEQFF. CDR3 DNA: TGTGCCAGCAGTGACGGCGGCGGGGAAACCAATGAGCAGTTCTTC. This chain uses TRBV6-4 with TRBJ2-1; maybe TRBD2 (6 bases). The CDR3 has 15 residues. Germline CDR1 reads MRHNA; CDR2 reads SNTAGT. Trimming left V 2 bases short and J 6 bases short, with 14 bases between.

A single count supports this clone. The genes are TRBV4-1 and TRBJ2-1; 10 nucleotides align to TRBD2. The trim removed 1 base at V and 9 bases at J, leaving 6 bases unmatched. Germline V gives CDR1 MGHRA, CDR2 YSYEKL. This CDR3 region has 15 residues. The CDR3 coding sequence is TGCGCCAGCAGCCAAGGAAGTAGCGGGGGGATTGAGCAGTTCTTC. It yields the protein CASSQGSSGGIEQFF.

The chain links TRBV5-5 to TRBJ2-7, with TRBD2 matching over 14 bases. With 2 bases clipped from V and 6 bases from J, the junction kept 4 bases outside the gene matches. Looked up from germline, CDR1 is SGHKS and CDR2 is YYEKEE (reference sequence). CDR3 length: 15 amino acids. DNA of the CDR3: TGTGCCAGCAGCTTATCCGGGACTAGCGGGAGCGAGCAGTACTTC. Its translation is CASSLSGTSGSEQYF.

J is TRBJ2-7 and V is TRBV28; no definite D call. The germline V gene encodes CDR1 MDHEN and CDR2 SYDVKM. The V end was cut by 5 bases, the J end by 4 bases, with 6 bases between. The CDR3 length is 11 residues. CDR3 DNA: TGTGCCAGCAGTCAAAATTACGAGCAGTACTTC. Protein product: CASSQNYEQYF.

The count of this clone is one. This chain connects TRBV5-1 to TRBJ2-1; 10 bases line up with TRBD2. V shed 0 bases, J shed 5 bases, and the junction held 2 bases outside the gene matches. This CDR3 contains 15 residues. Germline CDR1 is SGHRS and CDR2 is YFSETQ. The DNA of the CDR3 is TGCGCCAGCAGCTTGGGAGGACTAGCGGACAATGAGCAGTTCTTC. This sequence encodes CASSLGGLADNEQFF.

The CDR3 DNA follows: TGTGCCAGCAGCTTACCTGGAAACACCATATATTTT. It is translated as CASSLPGNTIYF. The J gene is TRBJ1-3, the V gene TRBV7-8; D is unresolved. Germline V gives CDR1 SGHVS, CDR2 FQNEAQ. The CDR3 sequence is 12 residues long. V lost 2 bases, J lost 2 bases, and 1 base lay in between.

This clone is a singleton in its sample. The CDR3 region has the DNA TGTGCCAGCAGCTTAGTAGGGACCACTTACAATGAGCAGTTCTTC. Translating it yields CASSLVGTTYNEQFF. This chain connects TRBV11-3 to TRBJ2-1; either TRBD1 or TRBD2 may fit D (5 bases each). The germline V gene encodes CDR1 SGHNT and CDR2 YENEEA. The CDR3 extends over 15 amino acids. The V and J ends lost 1 base and 4 bases respectively, with 11 bases between them.

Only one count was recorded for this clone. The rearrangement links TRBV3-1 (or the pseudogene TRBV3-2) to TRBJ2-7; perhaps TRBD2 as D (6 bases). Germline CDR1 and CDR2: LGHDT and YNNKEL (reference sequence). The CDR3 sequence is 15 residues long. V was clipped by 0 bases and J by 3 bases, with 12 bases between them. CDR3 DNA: TGTGCCAGCAGCCAAGATACTAGCTCTCTCTACGAGCAGTACTTC. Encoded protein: CASSQDTSSLYEQYF.

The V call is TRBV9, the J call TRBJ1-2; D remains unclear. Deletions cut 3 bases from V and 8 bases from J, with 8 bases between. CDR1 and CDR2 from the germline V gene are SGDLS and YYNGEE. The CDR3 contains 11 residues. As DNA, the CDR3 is TGTGCCAGCAGCGCCCTAAAGGGCTACACCTTC. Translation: CASSALKGYTF. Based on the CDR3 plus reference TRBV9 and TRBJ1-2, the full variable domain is DSGVTQTPKHLITATGQRVTLRCSPRSGDLSVYWYQQSLDQGLQFLIQYYNGEERAKGNILERFSAQQFPDLHSELNLSSLELGDSALYFCASSALKGYTFGSGTRLTVV.

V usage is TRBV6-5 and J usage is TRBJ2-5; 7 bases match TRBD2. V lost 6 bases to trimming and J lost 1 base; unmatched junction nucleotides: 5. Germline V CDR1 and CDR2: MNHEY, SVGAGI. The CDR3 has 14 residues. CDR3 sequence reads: CASRNSGSQETQYF. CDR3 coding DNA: TGTGCCAGCAGAAATAGCGGGTCCCAAGAGACCCAGTACTTC.

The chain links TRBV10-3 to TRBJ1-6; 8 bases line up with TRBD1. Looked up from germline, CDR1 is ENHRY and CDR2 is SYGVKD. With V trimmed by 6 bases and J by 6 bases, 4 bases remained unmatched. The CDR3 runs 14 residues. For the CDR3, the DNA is TGTGCCATCAGCCGGGACAGGACTAATTCACCCCTCCACTTT. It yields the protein CAISRDRTNSPLHF.

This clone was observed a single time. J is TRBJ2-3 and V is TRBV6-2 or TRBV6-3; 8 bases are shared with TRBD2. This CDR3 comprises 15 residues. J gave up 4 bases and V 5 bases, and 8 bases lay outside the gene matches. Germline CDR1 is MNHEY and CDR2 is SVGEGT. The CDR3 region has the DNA TGTGCCAGCAGTAAAGTGGGACTAGTCTCAGATACGCAGTATTTT. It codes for CASSKVGLVSDTQYF.

In DNA form, the CDR3 reads TGTGCCAGCAGTGATGTGCAGGAAAGGAGGAATGAGCAGTTCTTC. Protein: CASSDVQERRNEQFF. This chain uses TRBV2 with TRBJ2-1, with a possible D match to TRBD2 (5 bases). CDR1 and CDR2 from the germline V gene are SNHLY and FYNNEI. This CDR3 has 15 residues. Between the trimmed V and J ends, which lost 3 bases and 7 bases, there was a span of 16 bases.

The DNA for the CDR3 is TGCGCCAGCAGCCGGGACAGCAATTCACCCCTCCACTTT. Translation gives CASSRDSNSPLHF. The chain carries TRBV10-1 and TRBJ1-6; 7 bases line up with TRBD1. V lost 6 bases and J lost 7; bases outside the gene matches: 3. The CDR3 is 13 amino acids. Looked up from germline, CDR1 is WNHNN and CDR2 is SYGVQD (reference sequence).

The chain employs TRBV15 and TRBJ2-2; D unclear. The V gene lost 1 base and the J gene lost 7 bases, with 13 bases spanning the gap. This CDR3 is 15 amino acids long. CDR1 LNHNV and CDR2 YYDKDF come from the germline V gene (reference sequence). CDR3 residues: CATSRGVHGGGELFF. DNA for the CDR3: TGTGCCACCAGCAGAGGGGTTCACGGTGGCGGGGAGCTGTTTTTT.

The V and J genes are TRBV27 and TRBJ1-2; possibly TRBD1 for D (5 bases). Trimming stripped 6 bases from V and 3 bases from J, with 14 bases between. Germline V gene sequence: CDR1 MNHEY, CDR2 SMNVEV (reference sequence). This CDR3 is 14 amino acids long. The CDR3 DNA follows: TGTGCCAGCAGCCCCGCCGGGGCTTACTATGGCTACACCTTC. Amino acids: CASSPAGAYYGYTF.

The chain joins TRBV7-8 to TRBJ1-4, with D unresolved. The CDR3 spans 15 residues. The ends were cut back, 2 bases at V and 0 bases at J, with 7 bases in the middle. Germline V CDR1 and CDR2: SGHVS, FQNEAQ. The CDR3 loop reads CASSLNRATNEKLFF. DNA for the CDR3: TGTGCCAGCAGCTTAAATCGCGCAACTAATGAAAAACTGTTTTTT.

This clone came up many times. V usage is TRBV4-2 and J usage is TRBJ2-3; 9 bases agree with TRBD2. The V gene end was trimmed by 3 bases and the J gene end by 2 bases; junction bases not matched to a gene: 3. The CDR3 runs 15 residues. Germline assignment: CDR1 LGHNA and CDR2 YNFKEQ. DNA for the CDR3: TGTGCCAGCAGCCAGAGACTAGCGGACACAGATACGCAGTATTTT. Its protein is CASSQRLADTDTQYF.

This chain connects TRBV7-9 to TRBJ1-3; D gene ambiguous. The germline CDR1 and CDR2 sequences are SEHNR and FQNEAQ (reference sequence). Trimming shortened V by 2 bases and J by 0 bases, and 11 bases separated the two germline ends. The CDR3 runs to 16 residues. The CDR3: CASSLRTPSSGNTIYF. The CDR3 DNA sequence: TGTGCCAGCAGCTTACGGACGCCGAGCTCTGGAAACACCATATATTTT.

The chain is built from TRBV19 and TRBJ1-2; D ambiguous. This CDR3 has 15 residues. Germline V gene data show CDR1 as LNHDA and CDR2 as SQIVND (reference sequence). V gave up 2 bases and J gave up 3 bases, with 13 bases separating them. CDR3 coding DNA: TGTGCCAGTAGTATAAAAGGGCTGGGGTACTATGGCTACACCTTC. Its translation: CASSIKGLGYYGYTF.

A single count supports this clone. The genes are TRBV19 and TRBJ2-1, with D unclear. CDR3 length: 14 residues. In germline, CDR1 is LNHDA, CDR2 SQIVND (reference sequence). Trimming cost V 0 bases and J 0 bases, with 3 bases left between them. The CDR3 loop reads CASSIDLSYNEQFF. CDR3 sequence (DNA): TGTGCCAGTAGTATAGACCTCTCCTACAATGAGCAGTTCTTC.

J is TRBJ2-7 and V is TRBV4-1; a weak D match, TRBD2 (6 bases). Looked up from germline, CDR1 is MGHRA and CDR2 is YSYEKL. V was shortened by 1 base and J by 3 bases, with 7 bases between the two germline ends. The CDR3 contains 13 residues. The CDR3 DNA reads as TGCGCCAGCAGCCAAGGGACTAACTACGAGCAGTACTTC. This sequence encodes CASSQGTNYEQYF.

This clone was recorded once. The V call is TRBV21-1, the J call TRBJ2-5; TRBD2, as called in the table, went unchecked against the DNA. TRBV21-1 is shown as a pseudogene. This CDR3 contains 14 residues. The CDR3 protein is CASSKGLGQETQYF. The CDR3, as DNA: TGTGCCAGCAGCAAAGGACTAGGACAAGAGACCCAGTACTTC.